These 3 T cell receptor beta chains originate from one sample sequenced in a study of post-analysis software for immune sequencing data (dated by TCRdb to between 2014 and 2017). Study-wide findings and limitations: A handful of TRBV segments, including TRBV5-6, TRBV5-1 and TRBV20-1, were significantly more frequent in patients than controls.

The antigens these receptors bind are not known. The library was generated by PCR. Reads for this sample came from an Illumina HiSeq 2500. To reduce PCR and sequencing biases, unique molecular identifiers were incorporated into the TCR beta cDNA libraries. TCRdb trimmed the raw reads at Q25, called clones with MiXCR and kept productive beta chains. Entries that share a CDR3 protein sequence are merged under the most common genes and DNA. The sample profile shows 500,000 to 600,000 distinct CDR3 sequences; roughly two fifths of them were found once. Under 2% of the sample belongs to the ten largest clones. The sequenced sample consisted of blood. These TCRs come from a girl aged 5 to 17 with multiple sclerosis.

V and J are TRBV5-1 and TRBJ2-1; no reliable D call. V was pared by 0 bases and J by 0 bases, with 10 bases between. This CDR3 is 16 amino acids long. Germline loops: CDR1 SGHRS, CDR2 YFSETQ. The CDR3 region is CASSLELASSYNEQFF. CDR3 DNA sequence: TGCGCCAGCAGCTTGGAGTTGGCTAGCTCCTACAATGAGCAGTTCTTC.

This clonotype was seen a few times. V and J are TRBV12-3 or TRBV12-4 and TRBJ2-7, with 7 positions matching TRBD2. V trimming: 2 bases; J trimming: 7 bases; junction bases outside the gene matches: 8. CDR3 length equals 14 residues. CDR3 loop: CASSLRAGDQEQYF. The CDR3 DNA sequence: TGTGCCAGCAGTTTAAGGGCGGGAGATCAGGAGCAGTACTTC.

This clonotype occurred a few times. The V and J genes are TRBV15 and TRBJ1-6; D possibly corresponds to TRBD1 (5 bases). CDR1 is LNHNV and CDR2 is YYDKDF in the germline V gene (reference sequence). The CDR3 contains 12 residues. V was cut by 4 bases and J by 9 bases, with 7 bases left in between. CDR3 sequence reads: CATSTRGSPLHF. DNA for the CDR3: TGTGCCACCAGCACAAGGGGTTCACCCCTCCACTTT. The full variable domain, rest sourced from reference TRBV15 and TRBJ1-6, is DAMVIQNPRYQVTQFGKPVTLSCSQTLNHNVMYWYQQKSSQAPKLLFHYYDKDFNNEADTPDNFQSRRPNTSFCFLDIRSPGLGDTAMYLCATSTRGSPLHFGNGTRLTVT.